What follows is one T cell receptor beta chain and its context. In the authors' workflow: Amplifying reference gene primers gave estimates of nucleated cell counts. This table comes from immunoSEQ multiplex PCR, and its TCRdb copy is limited to in-frame clones, with some not included. The DNA was the basis for D and trimming; V, J and clone size are from that table. The sample records roughly 410,000 clones, approximately 91% being singletons. This entry is derived from a study of blood T cell repertoires in COVID-19. Study-wide context: Material from acute and convalescent COVID-19 was sourced from the United States, Italy and Spain. Nucleic acid was either cDNA or gDNA, and it came from T cells, B-cell-depleted T cells, or PBMCs.

Enrolment of Seattle patients took place during active infection, and they were followed longitudinally. The CDR3 is 15 residues long. The ends lost 6 bases at V and 3 bases at J; junction bases unmatched: 11. Looked up from germline, CDR1 is LNHDA and CDR2 is SQIVND (reference sequence). The V call is TRBV19, the J call TRBJ2-7, with 7 bases matching TRBD2. Material: peripheral blood. This receptor was identified in a middle-aged woman with COVID-19, enrolled during active disease. The CDR3 region has the DNA TGTGCCAGTAGGGCAGAGGGCGGGAGATTCTACGAGCAGTACTTC. Translated: CASRAEGGRFYEQYF.